The 24 T cell receptor beta chains in this list originate from one sample, sequenced in a study of cytomegalovirus exposure and HLA in healthy donors. PCR amplification relied on 60 Vbeta primers (plus 13 Jbeta primers). Using immunoSEQ multiplex PCR, the repertoire was profiled, and TCRdb retains in-frame clones only, with some absent. This sample has some 76,000 clones, with just over 85% found just once. The sequenced sample consisted of PBMCs. Receptors originate from a woman aged 25 to 39 in good health and CMV-seronegative.

This clone is a singleton in its sample. The chain joins TRBV10-3 to TRBJ1-1, with D uncertain. The CDR3 sequence is 15 residues long. The germline V and J ends were trimmed by 1 base and 2 bases, with 11 bases remaining between them. The germline CDR1 and CDR2 sequences are ENHRY and SYGVKD. In nucleotides, the CDR3 is TGTGCCATCAGTGAGTACGCAGGACTTAACACTGAAGCTTTCTTT. This encodes CAISEYAGLNTEAFF.

The chain recombines TRBV28 with TRBJ2-3; TRBD1 might be the D (5 bases). The V end was cut by 3 bases, the J end by 1 base, with 11 bases between. CDR3 length equals 15 residues. Germline CDR1 reads MDHEN; CDR2 reads SYDVKM. The CDR3 nucleotides are TGTGCCAGCAGTTTGTCAGGGATGGGCACAGATACGCAGTATTTT. Translation gives CASSLSGMGTDTQYF.

The rearrangement links TRBV2 to TRBJ2-5; 7 bases align to TRBD2. The V gene end was trimmed by 1 base and the J gene end by 3 bases; junction bases not matched to a gene: 2. The CDR3 contains 14 residues. From germline, CDR1 is SNHLY and CDR2 FYNNEI. The CDR3 DNA is TGTGCCAGCAGTGAAGGGGGGAGGGAAGAGACCCAGTACTTC. This translates into CASSEGGREETQYF.

The chain recombines TRBV7-2 with TRBJ1-3; 9 nucleotides match TRBD1. Germline V gives CDR1 SGHTA, CDR2 FQGNSA. After removal of 5 bases from V and 5 bases from J, the junction contained 4 bases not matched to a gene. The CDR3 contains 14 residues. The CDR3 nucleotides read TGTGCCAGCAGCCCGACAGGGGGTAGAAACACCATATATTTT. Its protein is CASSPTGGRNTIYF.

V usage is TRBV14 and J usage is TRBJ2-1; TRBD2 agrees at 8 bases. This CDR3 region has 16 residues. V lost 3 bases to trimming and J lost 6 bases; unmatched junction nucleotides: 10. Germline-derived CDR1 and CDR2 are SGHDN and FVKESK. CDR3 in amino acids: CASSHYPIAGGNEQFF. DNA of the CDR3: TGTGCCAGCAGCCACTACCCAATCGCGGGGGGCAATGAGCAGTTCTTC.

The rearrangement links TRBV4-2 to TRBJ2-3; D may be TRBD2 (6 bases). This CDR3 has 16 amino acids. Germline V gives CDR1 LGHNA, CDR2 YNFKEQ. Trimming removed 1 base at V and 2 bases at J, with 13 bases between. The DNA of the CDR3 is TGTGCCAGCAGCCAAGTGACCGGGAGAAACACAGATACGCAGTATTTT. Translated: CASSQVTGRNTDTQYF.

This clone was seen only once. The rearrangement uses TRBV11-1 and TRBJ2-5; D gene unclear. The germline V gene encodes CDR1 SGHAT and CDR2 FQDESV (reference sequence). The V end was cut by 2 bases, the J end by 5 bases, with 6 bases between. The CDR3 consists of 12 residues. For the CDR3, the DNA is TGTGCCAGCAGCTTATTAATGGAGACCCAGTACTTC. Amino acids: CASSLLMETQYF.

The gene calls are TRBV30 and TRBJ1-5; 8 bases match TRBD1. The CDR3 loop spans 15 amino acids. Trimming cost V 0 bases and J 4 bases; bases outside gene matches: 5. CDR1 and CDR2 from the germline V gene are GTSNPN and SVGIG (reference sequence). In nucleotides, the CDR3 is TGTGCCTGGAGTGTGGGACAGGCGCCAAATCAGCCCCAGCATTTT. It encodes CAWSVGQAPNQPQHF. Based on the CDR3 plus reference TRBV30 and TRBJ1-5, the full variable domain is SQTIHQWPATLVQPVGSPLSLECTVEGTSNPNLYWYRQAAGRGLQLLFYSVGIGQISSEVPQNLSASRPQDRQFILSSKKLLLSDSGFYLCAWSVGQAPNQPQHFGDGTRLSIL.

V and J are TRBV10-3 and TRBJ2-2, with 11 bases aligning to TRBD2. This CDR3 spans 17 amino acids. V lost 0 bases to trimming and J lost 0 bases; unmatched junction nucleotides: 0. Germline V gene lookup returns CDR1 ENHRY and CDR2 SYGVKD. DNA of the CDR3: TGTGCCATCAGTGAGTCGGGACTAGCGGCGAACACCGGGGAGCTGTTTTTT. Translating gives CAISESGLAANTGELFF.

The CDR3 nucleotides are TGTGCCAGCAGCTCGGGACTAGCCTACGAGCAGTACTTC. It translates to CASSSGLAYEQYF. V is TRBV7-2 and J is TRBJ2-7; TRBD2 aligns across 8 bases. The CDR3 runs 13 residues. With 4 bases clipped from V and 2 bases from J, the junction kept 1 base outside the gene matches. Germline V gives CDR1 SGHTA, CDR2 FQGNSA.

V and J are TRBV19 and TRBJ1-1, with a tentative D call TRBD1 (6 bases). Germline values: CDR1 LNHDA, CDR2 SQIVND (reference sequence). With 7 bases removed from V and 1 base from J, the gap between germline ends came to 19 bases. The CDR3 spans 16 residues. Here the CDR3 DNA reads TGTGCCAGTAACTGGGGCAGACAGGTGACGAACACTGAAGCTTTCTTT. Its translation is CASNWGRQVTNTEAFF.

V usage is TRBV10-1 and J usage is TRBJ2-1, with 12 bases that match TRBD2. The CDR3 consists of 21 residues. Germline lookup yields CDR1 WNHNN and CDR2 SYGVQD (reference sequence). After removal of 0 bases from V and 1 base from J, the junction contained 13 bases not matched to a gene. CDR3: CASSESTLAGGWYLSYNEQFF. The CDR3 nucleotides read TGCGCCAGCAGTGAGTCGACCCTAGCGGGAGGGTGGTACTTGTCCTACAATGAGCAGTTCTTC.

The chain employs TRBV25-1 and TRBJ2-7; D unresolved. The germline V and J ends were trimmed by 4 bases and 4 bases, with 8 bases remaining between them. The length of the CDR3 is 12 residues. Germline CDR1 is MGHDK and CDR2 is SYGVNS. The CDR3 region has the DNA TGTGCCAGCAGTGGTACGGGTTACGAGCAGTACTTC. Encoded protein: CASSGTGYEQYF.

The CDR3, as DNA: TGTGCCTGGGGTCAAGACAGGGTATTCTATGGCTACACCTTC. Its protein product is CAWGQDRVFYGYTF. This sequence joins TRBV30 and TRBJ1-2; 7 bases fit TRBD1. The CDR3 spans 14 residues. CDR1 and CDR2 (germline): GTSNPN, SVGIG (reference sequence). Unmatched junction bases numbered 10, after V lost 5 bases and J lost 4 bases.

This clone was detected only once. This chain joins TRBV29-1 and TRBJ1-4; 9 bases agree with TRBD1. The CDR3 is 13 amino acids. V trimming: 5 bases; J trimming: 7 bases; junction bases outside the gene matches: 5. Looked up from germline, CDR1 is SQVTM and CDR2 is ANQGSEA. CDR3 loop: CSVKGTGSEKLFF. Here the CDR3 DNA reads TGCAGCGTTAAGGGGACAGGGAGTGAAAAACTGTTTTTT.

V usage is TRBV11-1 and J usage is TRBJ2-2; 9 nucleotides align to TRBD1. V lost 9 bases to trimming and J lost 5 bases; unmatched junction nucleotides: 4. This CDR3 has 13 amino acids. Germline CDR1 reads SGHAT; CDR2 reads FQDESV (reference sequence). CDR3 amino acids: CASQDRGTGELFF. The DNA of the CDR3 is TGTGCCAGTCAGGACAGGGGAACCGGGGAGCTGTTTTTT.

The chain employs TRBV19 and TRBJ1-1; D unclear. CDR1 and CDR2 from the germline V gene are LNHDA and SQIVND (reference sequence). With 1 base removed from V and 4 bases from J, the gap between germline ends came to 13 bases. The CDR3 is 15 residues long. This CDR3 is CASSIGLSQPTEAFF. CDR3 DNA sequence: TGTGCCAGTAGTATAGGACTGAGCCAGCCCACTGAAGCTTTCTTT. Based on the CDR3 plus reference TRBV19 and TRBJ1-1, the full variable domain is DGGITQSPKYLFRKEGQNVTLSCEQNLNHDAMYWYRQDPGQGLRLIYYSQIVNDFQKGDIAEGYSVSREKKESFPLTVTSAQKNPTAFYLCASSIGLSQPTEAFFGQGTRLTVV.

The V and J genes are TRBV11-3 and TRBJ2-3; D is undetermined. This CDR3 is 16 amino acids long. Germline CDR1 reads SGHNT; CDR2 reads YENEEA. Trimming left V 8 bases short and J 1 base short, with 19 bases between. CDR3 loop: CASARRTGEGTDTQYF. DNA for the CDR3: TGTGCCAGCGCCCGACGTACCGGAGAGGGCACAGATACGCAGTATTTT.

The chain carries TRBV28 and TRBJ1-2; possibly TRBD1 for D (6 bases). The germline V and J ends were trimmed by 7 bases and 5 bases, with 14 bases remaining between them. This CDR3 is built from 13 residues. Germline CDR1 MDHEN, CDR2 SYDVKM. The CDR3 DNA is TGTGCCAGCACGGCTCGGACAGCGTATGGCTACACCTTC. This translates into CASTARTAYGYTF.

This rearrangement joins TRBV16 to TRBJ2-5; TRBD2 agrees at 8 bases. V lost 4 bases, J lost 4 bases, and 17 bases stayed unmatched. Germline CDR1 reads KGHSY; CDR2 reads FQNENV. The CDR3 sequence is 18 residues long. The CDR3 spells CASSLRSAGEERAETQYF. For the CDR3, the DNA is TGTGCCAGCAGCCTCCGCTCAGCGGGAGAGGAAAGAGCAGAGACCCAGTACTTC. The whole variable domain, remainder taken from reference TRBV16 and TRBJ2-5, is GEEVAQTPKHLVRGEGQKAKLYCAPIKGHSYVFWYQQVLKNEFKFLISFQNENVFDETGMPKERFSAKCLPNSPCSLEIQATKLEDSAVYFCASSLRSAGEERAETQYFGPGTRLLVL.

CDR3 residues: CSVRTSGGNNEQFF. The CDR3 nucleotides are TGCAGCGTGCGGACTAGCGGGGGCAACAATGAGCAGTTCTTC. V gene TRBV29-1 combines with J gene TRBJ2-1; 13 bases agree with TRBD2. The V segment lost 6 bases and the J segment 5 bases; nucleotides outside the gene matches: 4. CDR3 length: 14 amino acids. Germline V gene lookup returns CDR1 SQVTM and CDR2 ANQGSEA.

The CDR3 nucleotides read TGTGCCATCAGCAGATCGACAGGGGAACAGCCCCAGCATTTT. It codes for CAISRSTGEQPQHF. The chain has TRBV10-3 and TRBJ1-5; 8 bases fit TRBD1. V lost 6 bases to trimming and J lost 7 bases; unmatched junction nucleotides: 8. CDR1 is ENHRY and CDR2 is SYGVKD in the germline V gene. There are 14 residues in the CDR3.

V and J are TRBV5-5 and TRBJ2-7; no definite D call. The CDR3 has 15 amino acids. Trimming took off 1 base at V and 2 bases at J, with 13 bases between the two ends. Germline loops: CDR1 SGHKS, CDR2 YYEKEE (reference sequence). CDR3 nucleotide sequence: TGTGCCAGCAGCTTGAACAACGCCGGAGCCTACGAGCAGTACTTC. Translated: CASSLNNAGAYEQYF.

The chain has TRBV13 and TRBJ2-5, with TRBD2 as a possible D gene (5 bases). The CDR3 consists of 15 residues. From germline, CDR1 is PRHDT and CDR2 FYEKMQ (reference sequence). Trimming removed 5 bases from V and 5 bases from J, with 18 bases in between. The CDR3 bases are TGTGCCAGCAGCCTCAGACTTAGGAGGAAGGAGACCCAGTACTTC. This codes for CASSLRLRRKETQYF. Filled out from reference TRBV13 and TRBJ2-5, the complete variable domain reads AAGVIQSPRHLIKEKRETATLKCYPIPRHDTVYWYQQGPGQDPQFLISFYEKMQSDKGSIPDRFSAQQFSDYHSELNMSSLELGDSALYFCASSLRLRRKETQYFGPGTRLLVL.